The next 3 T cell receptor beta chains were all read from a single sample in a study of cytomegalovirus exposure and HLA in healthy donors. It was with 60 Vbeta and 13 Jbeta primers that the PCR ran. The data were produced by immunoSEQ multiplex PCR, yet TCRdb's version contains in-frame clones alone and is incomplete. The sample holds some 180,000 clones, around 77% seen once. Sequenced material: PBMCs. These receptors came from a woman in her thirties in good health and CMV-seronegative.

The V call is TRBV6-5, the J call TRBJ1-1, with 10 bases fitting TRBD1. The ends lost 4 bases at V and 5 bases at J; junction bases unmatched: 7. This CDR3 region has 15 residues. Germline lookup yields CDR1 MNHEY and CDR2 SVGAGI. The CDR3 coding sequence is TGTGCCAGCAGTTTAGGGGACAGGGGAGGAACTGAAGCTTTCTTT. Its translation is CASSLGDRGGTEAFF.

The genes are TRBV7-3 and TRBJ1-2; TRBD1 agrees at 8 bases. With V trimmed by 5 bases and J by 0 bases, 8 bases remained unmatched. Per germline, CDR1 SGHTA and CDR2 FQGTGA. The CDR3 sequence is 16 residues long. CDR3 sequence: CASSKGGQEANYGYTF. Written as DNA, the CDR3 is TGTGCCAGCAGCAAAGGGGGACAGGAGGCTAACTATGGCTACACCTTC.

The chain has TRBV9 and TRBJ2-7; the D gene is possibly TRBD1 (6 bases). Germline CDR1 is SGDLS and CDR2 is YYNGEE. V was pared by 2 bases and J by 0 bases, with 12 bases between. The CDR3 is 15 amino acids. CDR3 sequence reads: CASSVGGSNSYEQYF. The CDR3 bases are TGTGCCAGCAGCGTTGGGGGCTCCAACTCCTACGAGCAGTACTTC.